The subject of this entry is one T cell receptor (beta chain). Its antigen is not identified. The source of the sample is a study of shared clonotypes between healthy human individuals. Background on the study: CD4 naive and CD4 memory each took three plates per donor, while CD8 naive took two and CD8 memory one.

Study-wide points: Large depth notwithstanding, sorted-subset sequencing proved incomplete by rarefaction.

The protocol was immunoSEQ multiplex PCR, while the TCRdb copy is restricted to in-frame clones and leaves out a portion. The table has 600,000 to 750,000 clones, less than 80% seen once. With V trimmed by 6 bases and J by 2 bases, 3 bases remained unmatched. Germline lookup yields CDR1 MDHEN and CDR2 SYDVKM. The CDR3 is 13 amino acids. The receptor was isolated from a woman in her twenties or thirties in good health. Sequences were obtained from memory CD4+ T cells sorted from blood. Subset defined: CD45RA-negative fraction. V gene TRBV28 combines with J gene TRBJ2-7, with 8 bases matching TRBD2. The CDR3 sequence is CASSRGGAYEQYF. The CDR3 DNA reads TGTGCCAGCAGCCGGGGGGGTGCCTACGAGCAGTACTTC.